The clone carrying this TCR beta chain was counted ten times or more. No antigen is known for it. The sample belongs to a study of breast tumors, draining lymph nodes, adjacent tissues. TCRdb re-called the multiplex PCR reads with MiXCR, one entry per CDR3 protein. This table has over 10,000 distinct CDR3 sequences, 70% appearing once. General study points: The lymph node origin of tumor T cells was framed as consistent with a hypothesis, not demonstrated. The data were judged consistent with most tumor T cells coming from lymph node and expanding in tumor.

The clonotype was recovered from a female donor with breast cancer. Some clones in this sample may be carry-over from other donors' samples. The specimen sequenced was tumor-adjacent breast tissue.

CDR3 bases: TGTGCCAGCAGTCGGACAGGGATGAGCAATCAGCCCCAGCATTTT. Translating it yields CASSRTGMSNQPQHF. This sequence joins TRBV6-2 or TRBV6-3 and TRBJ1-5, with 8 positions matching TRBD1. Per germline, CDR1 MNHEY and CDR2 SVGEGT. The CDR3 is made up of 15 amino acids. After removal of 5 bases from V and 1 base from J, the junction contained 4 bases not matched to a gene.